The clone carrying this TCR beta chain was observed a handful of times. Its specificity is unknown. This sample is part of a study of CD8+CD57+ T cells in acquired aplastic anemia. The overall study: The mean DNA yield obtained from sorted CD4+ and CD8+ cells came to 3 to 3.5 ug. Study conclusions and caveats: Overlap between patients and controls comprised almost 30 CD8+ CDR3 sequences.

All patients picked for sequencing had shown, by flow cytometry, an expansion of CD8+CD57+ cells. The patients all had a severe acquired aplastic anemia diagnosis. For CDR3 and TCR beta VDJ profiling, genomic DNA was the template used. In TCRdb, the reads were re-called with MiXCR into one record per CDR3 protein. The table has roughly 290,000 distinct CDR3 sequences, approximately 58% seen once; the top ten hold roughly 1.2%. The sample consisted of sorted CD4+, CD8+, or CD8+CD57+ T cells (not recorded which) from PBMCs. The sequence was obtained from a human donor with aplastic anemia.

This chain's CDR3 is CSARMGGTEAFF. The CDR3 nucleotides are TGCAGTGCTAGGATGGGCGGCACTGAAGCTTTCTTT. V usage is TRBV20-1 and J usage is TRBJ1-1; D remains unclear. Trimming cost V 3 bases and J 4 bases, with 9 bases left between them. This CDR3 has 12 amino acids. Germline CDR1 reads DFQATT; CDR2 reads SNEGSKA (reference sequence).